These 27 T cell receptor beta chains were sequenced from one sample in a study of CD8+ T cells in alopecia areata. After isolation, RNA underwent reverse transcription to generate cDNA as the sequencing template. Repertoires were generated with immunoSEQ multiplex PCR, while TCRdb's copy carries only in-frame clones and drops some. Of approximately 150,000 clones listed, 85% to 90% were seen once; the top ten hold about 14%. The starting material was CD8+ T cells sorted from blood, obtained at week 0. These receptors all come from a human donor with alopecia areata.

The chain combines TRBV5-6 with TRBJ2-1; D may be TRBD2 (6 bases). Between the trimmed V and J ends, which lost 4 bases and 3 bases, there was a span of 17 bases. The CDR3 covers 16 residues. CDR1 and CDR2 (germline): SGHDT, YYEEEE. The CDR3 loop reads CASSLRDFEIYNEQFF. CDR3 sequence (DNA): TGTGCCAGCAGCCTCCGGGACTTCGAAATCTACAATGAGCAGTTCTTC.

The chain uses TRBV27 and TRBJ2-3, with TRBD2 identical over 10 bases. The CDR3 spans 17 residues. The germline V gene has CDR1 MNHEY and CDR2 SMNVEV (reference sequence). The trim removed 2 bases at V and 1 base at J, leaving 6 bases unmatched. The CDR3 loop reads CASSLHPLAGGTDTQYF. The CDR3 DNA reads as TGTGCCAGCAGTTTACATCCCCTAGCGGGAGGCACAGATACGCAGTATTTT.

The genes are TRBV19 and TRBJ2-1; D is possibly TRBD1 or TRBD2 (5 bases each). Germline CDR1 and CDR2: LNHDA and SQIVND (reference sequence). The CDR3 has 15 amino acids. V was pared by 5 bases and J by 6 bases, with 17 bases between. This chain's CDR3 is CASSSSHGTFNEQFF. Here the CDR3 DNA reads TGTGCCAGTAGTTCGTCTCACGGGACCTTCAATGAGCAGTTCTTC.

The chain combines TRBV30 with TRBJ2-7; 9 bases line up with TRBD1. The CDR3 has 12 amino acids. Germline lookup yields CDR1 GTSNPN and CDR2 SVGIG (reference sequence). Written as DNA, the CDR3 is TGTGCTTACGAGGGACAGGGCTACGAGCAGTACTTC. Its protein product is CAYEGQGYEQYF.

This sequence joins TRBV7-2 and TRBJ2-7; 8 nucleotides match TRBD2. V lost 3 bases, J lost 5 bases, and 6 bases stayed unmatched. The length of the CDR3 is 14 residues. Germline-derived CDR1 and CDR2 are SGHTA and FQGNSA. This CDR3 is CASSFSGSPDEQYF. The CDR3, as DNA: TGTGCCAGCAGCTTCAGCGGGAGTCCGGACGAGCAGTACTTC.

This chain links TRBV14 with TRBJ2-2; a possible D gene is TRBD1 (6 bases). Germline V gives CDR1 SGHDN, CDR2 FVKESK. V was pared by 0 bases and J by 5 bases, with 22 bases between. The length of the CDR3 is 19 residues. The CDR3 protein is CASSQDRVRQGSSTGELFF. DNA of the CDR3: TGTGCCAGCAGCCAAGATCGGGTCAGGCAGGGGAGTTCGACCGGGGAGCTGTTTTTT.

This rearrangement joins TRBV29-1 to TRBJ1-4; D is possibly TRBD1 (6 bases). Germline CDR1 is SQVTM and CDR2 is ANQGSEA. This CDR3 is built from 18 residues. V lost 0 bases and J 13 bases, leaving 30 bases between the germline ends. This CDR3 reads CSVEDRLGGSGGPKGLFF. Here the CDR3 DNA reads TGCAGCGTTGAAGATCGCCTCGGCGGCTCGGGGGGGCCTAAAGGACTGTTTTTT.

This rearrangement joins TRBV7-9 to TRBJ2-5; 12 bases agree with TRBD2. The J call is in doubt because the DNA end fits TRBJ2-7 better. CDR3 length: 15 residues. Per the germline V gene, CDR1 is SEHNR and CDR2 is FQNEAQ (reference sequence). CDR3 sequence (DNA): TGTGCCAGCAGCTTATCGACTAGCGGGGGCTACGAGCAGTACTTC. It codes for CASSLSTSGGYEQYF.

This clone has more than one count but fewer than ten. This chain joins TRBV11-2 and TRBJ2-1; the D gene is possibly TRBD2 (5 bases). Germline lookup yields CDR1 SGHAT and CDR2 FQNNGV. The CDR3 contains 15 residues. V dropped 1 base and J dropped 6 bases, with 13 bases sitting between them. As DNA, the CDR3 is TGTGCCAGCAGCTTAGTTTACGGGGATAGCAATGAGCAGTTCTTC. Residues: CASSLVYGDSNEQFF.

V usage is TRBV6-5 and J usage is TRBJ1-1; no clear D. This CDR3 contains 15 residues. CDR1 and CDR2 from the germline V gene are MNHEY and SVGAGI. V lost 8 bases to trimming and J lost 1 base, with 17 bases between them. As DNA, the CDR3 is TGTGCCAGCCTTGATGGGCTCCAACCGAACACTGAAGCTTTCTTT. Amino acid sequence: CASLDGLQPNTEAFF.

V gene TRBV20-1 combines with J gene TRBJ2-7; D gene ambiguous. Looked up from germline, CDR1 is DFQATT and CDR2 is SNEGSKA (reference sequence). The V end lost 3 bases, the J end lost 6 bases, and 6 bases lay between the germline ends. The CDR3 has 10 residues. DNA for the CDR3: TGCAGTGCTAGTGATTCCGAGCAGTACTTC. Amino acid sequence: CSASDSEQYF.

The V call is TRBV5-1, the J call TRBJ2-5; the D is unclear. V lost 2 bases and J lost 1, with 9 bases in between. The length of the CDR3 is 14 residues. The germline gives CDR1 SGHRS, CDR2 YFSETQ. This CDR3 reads CASSFGTRQETQYF. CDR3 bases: TGCGCCAGCAGCTTCGGCACCCGCCAAGAGACCCAGTACTTC.

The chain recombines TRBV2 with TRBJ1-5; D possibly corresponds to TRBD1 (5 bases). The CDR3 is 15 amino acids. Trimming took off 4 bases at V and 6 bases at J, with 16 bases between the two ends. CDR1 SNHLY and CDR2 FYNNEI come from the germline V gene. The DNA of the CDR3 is TGTGCCAGCAGTGTAGGGCAGGGCTTAGGTCAGCCCCAGCATTTT. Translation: CASSVGQGLGQPQHF.

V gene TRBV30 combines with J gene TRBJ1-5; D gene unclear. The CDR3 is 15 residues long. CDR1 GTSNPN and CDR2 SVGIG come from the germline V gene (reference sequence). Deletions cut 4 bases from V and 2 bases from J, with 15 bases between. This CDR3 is CAWNAAESGNQPQHF. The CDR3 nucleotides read TGTGCCTGGAACGCGGCGGAAAGTGGCAATCAGCCCCAGCATTTT.

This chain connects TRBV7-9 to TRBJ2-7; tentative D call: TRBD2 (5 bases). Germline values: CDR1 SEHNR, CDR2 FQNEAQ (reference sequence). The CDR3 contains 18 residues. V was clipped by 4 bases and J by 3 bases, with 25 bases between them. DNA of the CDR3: TGTGCCAGCAGCTCCCCTTCCATTCGGACCAGCGGCCTCTACGAGCAGTACTTC. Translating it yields CASSSPSIRTSGLYEQYF.

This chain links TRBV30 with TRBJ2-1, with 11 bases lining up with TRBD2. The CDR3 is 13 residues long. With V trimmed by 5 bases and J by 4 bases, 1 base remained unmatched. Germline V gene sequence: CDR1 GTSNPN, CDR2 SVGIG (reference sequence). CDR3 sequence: CAWGTSGYNEQFF. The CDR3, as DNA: TGTGCCTGGGGGACTAGCGGATACAATGAGCAGTTCTTC.

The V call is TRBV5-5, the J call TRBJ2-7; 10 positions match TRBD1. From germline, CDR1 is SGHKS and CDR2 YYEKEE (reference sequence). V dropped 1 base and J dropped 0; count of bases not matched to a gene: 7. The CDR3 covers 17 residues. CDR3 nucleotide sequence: TGTGCCAGCAGCTTGCCGGGACAGGGGCAAAGCTCCTACGAGCAGTACTTC. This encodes CASSLPGQGQSSYEQYF.

The CDR3 DNA sequence: TGCGCCAGCAGTGAGAATCGGGATCCTGAAGCTTTCTTT. Protein product: CASSENRDPEAFF. The chain has TRBV10-2 and TRBJ1-1; no firm D call. Looked up from germline, CDR1 is WSHSY and CDR2 is SAAADI. V lost 2 bases to trimming and J lost 6 bases, with 10 bases between them. The CDR3 loop spans 13 amino acids.

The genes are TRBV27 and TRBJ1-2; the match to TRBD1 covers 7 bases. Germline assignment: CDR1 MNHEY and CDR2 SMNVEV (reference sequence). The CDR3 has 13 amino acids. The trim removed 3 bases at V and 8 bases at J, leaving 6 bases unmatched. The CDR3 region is CASSLTGSQGYTF. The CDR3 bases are TGTGCCAGCAGTTTGACAGGGTCTCAGGGCTACACCTTC.

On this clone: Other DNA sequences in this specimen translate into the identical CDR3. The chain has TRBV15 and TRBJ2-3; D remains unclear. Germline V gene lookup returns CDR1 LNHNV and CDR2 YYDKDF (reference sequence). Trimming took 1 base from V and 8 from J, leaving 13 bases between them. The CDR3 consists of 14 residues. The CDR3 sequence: CATSRGIGGTTQYF. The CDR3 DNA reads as TGTGCCACCAGCAGAGGGATTGGCGGCACTACGCAGTATTTT.

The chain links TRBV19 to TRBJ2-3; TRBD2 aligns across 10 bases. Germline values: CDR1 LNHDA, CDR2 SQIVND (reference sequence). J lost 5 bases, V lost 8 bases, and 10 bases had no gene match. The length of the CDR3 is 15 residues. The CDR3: CASQGGLALEDTQYF. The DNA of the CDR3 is TGTGCCAGTCAGGGGGGACTAGCGTTGGAAGATACGCAGTATTTT.

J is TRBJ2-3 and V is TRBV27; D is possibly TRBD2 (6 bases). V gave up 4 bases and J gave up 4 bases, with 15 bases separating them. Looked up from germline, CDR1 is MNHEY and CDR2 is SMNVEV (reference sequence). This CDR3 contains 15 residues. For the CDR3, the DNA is TGTGCCAGCAGTTACCGAGGGATAGCGGCAGATACGCAGTATTTT. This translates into CASSYRGIAADTQYF.

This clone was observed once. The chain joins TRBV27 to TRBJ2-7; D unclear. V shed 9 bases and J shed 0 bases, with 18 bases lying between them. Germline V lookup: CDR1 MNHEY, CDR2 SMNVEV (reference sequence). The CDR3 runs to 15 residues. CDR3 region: CASRRAYPSSYEQYF. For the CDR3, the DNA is TGTGCCAGTAGAAGGGCTTATCCTAGCTCCTACGAGCAGTACTTC.

CDR3: CASSPLPGQGDNEQFF. In nucleotides, the CDR3 is TGTGCCAGCAGTCCCCTGCCGGGACAGGGGGACAATGAGCAGTTCTTC. The chain links TRBV27 to TRBJ2-1, with 11 positions matching TRBD1. The germline CDR1 and CDR2 sequences are MNHEY and SMNVEV (reference sequence). The CDR3 runs to 16 residues. Trimming cost V 5 bases and J 5 bases; bases outside gene matches: 8.

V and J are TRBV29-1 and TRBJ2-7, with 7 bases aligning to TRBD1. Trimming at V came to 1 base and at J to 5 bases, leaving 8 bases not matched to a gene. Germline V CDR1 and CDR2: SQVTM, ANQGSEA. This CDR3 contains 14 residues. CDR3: CSVEGLDRDHEQYF. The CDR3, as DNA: TGCAGCGTTGAAGGGCTTGACAGGGACCACGAGCAGTACTTC.

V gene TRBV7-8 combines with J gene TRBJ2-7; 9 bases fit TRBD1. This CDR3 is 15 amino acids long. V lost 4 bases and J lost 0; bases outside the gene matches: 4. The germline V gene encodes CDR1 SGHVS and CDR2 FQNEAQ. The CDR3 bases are TGTGCCAGCAGCTCCGGACAGGGGCCCTCCTACGAGCAGTACTTC. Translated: CASSSGQGPSYEQYF.

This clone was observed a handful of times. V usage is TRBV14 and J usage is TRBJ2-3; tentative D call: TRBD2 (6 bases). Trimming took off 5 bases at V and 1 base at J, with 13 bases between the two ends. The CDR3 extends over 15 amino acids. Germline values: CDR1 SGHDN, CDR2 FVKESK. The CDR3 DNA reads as TGTGCCAGCAGCGCCGGGACTTACGGCACAGATACGCAGTATTTT. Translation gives CASSAGTYGTDTQYF.